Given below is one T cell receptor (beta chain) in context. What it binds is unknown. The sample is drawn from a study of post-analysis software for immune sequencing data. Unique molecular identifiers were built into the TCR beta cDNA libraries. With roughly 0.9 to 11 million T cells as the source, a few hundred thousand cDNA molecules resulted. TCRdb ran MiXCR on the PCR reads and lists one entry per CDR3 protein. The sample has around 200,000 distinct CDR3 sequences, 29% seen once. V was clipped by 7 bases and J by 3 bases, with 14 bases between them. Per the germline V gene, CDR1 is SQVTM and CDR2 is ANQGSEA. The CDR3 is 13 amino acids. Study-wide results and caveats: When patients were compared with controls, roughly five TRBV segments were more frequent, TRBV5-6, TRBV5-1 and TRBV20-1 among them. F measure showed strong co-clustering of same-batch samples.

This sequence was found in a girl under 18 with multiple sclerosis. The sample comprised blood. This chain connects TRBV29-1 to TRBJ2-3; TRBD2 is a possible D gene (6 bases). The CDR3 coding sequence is TGCAGCGCAAGTGGGAGGTTTACAGATACGCAGTATTTT. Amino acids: CSASGRFTDTQYF.